The clone carrying this T cell receptor beta chain has a count of ten or more. There were TCR beta CDR3 regions amplified from RNA transcripts. The HTBI set primed first-round TCR CDR3 RT-PCR. TCRdb reprocessed the multiplex PCR reads via MiXCR and lists one record per CDR3 protein. The sample includes around 280,000 distinct CDR3 sequences, roughly an eighth of them seen just once. Hyperthyroidism, newly diagnosed and lasting under 2 months, affected patients aged 18 to 65. Used for diagnoses were clinical symptoms, serum thyroxine and TRAb, thyroid ultrasound and orbital computed tomography. Extraction of PBMCs used 10 ml of fresh peripheral blood. The junction had 14 bases not matched to a gene; V was cut back by 5 bases and J by 10 bases. Looked up from germline, CDR1 is DFQATT and CDR2 is SNEGSKA (reference sequence). This CDR3 region has 15 residues. The sample comes from a study of T cells in Graves' hyperthyroidism and ophthalmopathy.

The receptor was derived from a woman between 40 and 55 years old with Graves' hyperthyroidism. This rearrangement joins TRBV20-1 to TRBJ1-6; 7 nucleotides line up with TRBD1. Sequencing used blood. This CDR3 is CSAPGTESSQSPLHF. DNA for the CDR3: TGCAGTGCTCCCGGGACAGAATCGTCCCAATCACCCCTCCACTTT.